Listed below are T cell receptor beta chains from one sample, sequenced in a study of blood T cell repertoires in COVID-19. Assay used: immunoSEQ multiplex PCR; TCRdb lists only in-frame clones, some missing. The table includes over 250,000 clones, around 87% detected once. Input material: PBMCs or T cells enriched from blood (not recorded which). Receptors were obtained from a woman aged 30 to 39 who had recovered from COVID-19. Both conserved end residues are part of each CDR3. The order of the fields is V gene, D gene, clone size, J gene, CDR3 protein, CDR3 DNA. A D gene is named only where the DNA matches it firmly. For some rows the clone size is stated as once, few or many, or as a class when expanded; others skip it.

v_call: TRBV2
d_call: -
clone_size: -
j_call: TRBJ1-4
cdr3_aa: CASSDLSEKLFF
cdr3_nt: TGTGCCAGCAGTGATCTAAGTGAAAAACTGTTTTTT

v_call: TRBV27
d_call: -
clone_size: few
j_call: TRBJ1-2
cdr3_aa: CASSLSTRDTGIYGYTF
cdr3_nt: TGTGCCAGCAGTTTATCGACCCGGGACACCGGAATATATGGCTACACCTTC

v_call: TRBV10-3
d_call: TRBD1
clone_size: once
j_call: TRBJ2-5
cdr3_aa: CAISRQGAGETQYF
cdr3_nt: TGTGCCATCAGCCGACAGGGGGCGGGGGAGACCCAGTACTTC

v_call: TRBV2
d_call: -
clone_size: -
j_call: TRBJ1-5
cdr3_aa: CASSRSGRGFEQPQHF
cdr3_nt: TGTGCCAGCAGCCGAAGCGGCCGGGGGTTCGAGCAGCCCCAGCATTTT

v_call: TRBV2
d_call: -
clone_size: -
j_call: TRBJ1-4
cdr3_aa: CASSEALGAAEKLFF
cdr3_nt: TGTGCCAGCAGTGAAGCGCTAGGGGCGGCGGAAAAACTGTTTTTT

v_call: TRBV5-1
d_call: TRBD2
clone_size: -
j_call: TRBJ2-1
cdr3_aa: CASSIDGTSNEQFF
cdr3_nt: TGCGCCAGCAGCATAGACGGGACTAGCAATGAGCAGTTCTTC

v_call: TRBV5-6
d_call: -
clone_size: many
j_call: TRBJ1-1
cdr3_aa: CASSLAGRGRTEAFF
cdr3_nt: TGTGCCAGCAGCTTGGCCGGCAGGGGTAGAACTGAAGCTTTCTTT

v_call: TRBV6-5
d_call: TRBD2
clone_size: -
j_call: TRBJ2-1
cdr3_aa: CASSRAGGDNEQFF
cdr3_nt: TGTGCCAGCAGTCGAGCGGGGGGCGACAATGAGCAGTTCTTC

v_call: TRBV29-1
d_call: -
clone_size: -
j_call: TRBJ1-2
cdr3_aa: CSVEEETGNGYTF
cdr3_nt: TGCAGCGTTGAAGAGGAAACGGGTAATGGCTACACCTTC

v_call: TRBV28
d_call: -
clone_size: -
j_call: TRBJ1-1
cdr3_aa: CASSLSNTEAFF
cdr3_nt: TGTGCCAGCAGTTTGTCAAACACTGAAGCTTTCTTT

v_call: TRBV28
d_call: -
clone_size: -
j_call: TRBJ1-4
cdr3_aa: CASSLFGGLNEKLFF
cdr3_nt: TGTGCCAGCAGTTTATTCGGGGGGCTAAATGAAAAACTGTTTTTT

v_call: TRBV5-4
d_call: TRBD1
clone_size: -
j_call: TRBJ1-2
cdr3_aa: CASSTAGTGGYGYTF
cdr3_nt: TGTGCCAGCAGCACTGCGGGGACAGGGGGCTATGGCTACACCTTC

v_call: TRBV2
d_call: -
clone_size: -
j_call: TRBJ1-1
cdr3_aa: CASRWGPETEAFF
cdr3_nt: TGTGCCAGCCGGTGGGGGCCCGAGACTGAAGCTTTCTTT

v_call: TRBV20-1
d_call: TRBD1
clone_size: -
j_call: TRBJ1-6
cdr3_aa: CSASQQGSSYNSPLHF
cdr3_nt: TGCAGTGCTAGTCAACAGGGGAGCTCCTATAATTCACCCCTCCACTTT

v_call: TRBV10-3
d_call: TRBD1
clone_size: -
j_call: TRBJ2-5
cdr3_aa: CAISDLDRGRGETQYF
cdr3_nt: TGTGCCATCAGTGACCTTGACAGGGGGAGAGGAGAGACCCAGTACTTC

v_call: TRBV5-4
d_call: -
clone_size: -
j_call: TRBJ2-1
cdr3_aa: CASSLAGVSEQFF
cdr3_nt: TGTGCCAGCAGCTTGGCGGGGGTAAGTGAGCAGTTCTTC

v_call: TRBV10-2
d_call: TRBD2
clone_size: -
j_call: TRBJ2-5
cdr3_aa: CATSGLADSLPRQETQYF
cdr3_nt: TGCGCCACCTCTGGACTAGCGGACTCTCTCCCCCGTCAAGAGACCCAGTACTTC

v_call: TRBV2
d_call: TRBD1
clone_size: -
j_call: TRBJ2-7
cdr3_aa: CASSPGQGAREQYF
cdr3_nt: TGTGCCAGCAGCCCGGGACAGGGGGCTCGGGAGCAGTACTTC

v_call: TRBV7-2
d_call: TRBD1
clone_size: -
j_call: TRBJ1-2
cdr3_aa: CASSPQGAYGYTF
cdr3_nt: TGTGCCAGCAGCCCTCAGGGGGCGTATGGCTACACCTTC

v_call: TRBV6-5
d_call: -
clone_size: -
j_call: TRBJ1-2
cdr3_aa: CASSSGTSNYGYTF
cdr3_nt: TGTGCCAGCAGCTCCGGGACAAGTAACTATGGCTACACCTTC

v_call: TRBV4-2
d_call: -
clone_size: -
j_call: TRBJ2-2
cdr3_aa: CASSQEGRGGQTGELFF
cdr3_nt: TGTGCCAGCAGCCAAGAGGGCCGGGGTGGTCAAACCGGGGAGCTGTTTTTT

v_call: TRBV19
d_call: -
clone_size: -
j_call: TRBJ2-2
cdr3_aa: CASSSDSTGELFF
cdr3_nt: TGTGCCAGTAGTTCCGACTCTACCGGGGAGCTGTTTTTT

v_call: TRBV7-3
d_call: TRBD1
clone_size: -
j_call: TRBJ2-7
cdr3_aa: CASSLNALPGQGVPLSYEQYF
cdr3_nt: TGTGCCAGCAGCTTAAATGCTCTTCCGGGACAGGGTGTCCCACTCTCCTACGAGCAGTACTTC

v_call: TRBV5-4
d_call: -
clone_size: -
j_call: TRBJ1-6
cdr3_aa: CASSLAGGSDSPLHF
cdr3_nt: TGTGCCAGCAGCTTGGCGGGAGGGTCGGATTCACCCCTCCACTTT

v_call: TRBV5-6
d_call: -
clone_size: -
j_call: TRBJ1-1
cdr3_aa: CASSFAGATEAFF
cdr3_nt: TGTGCCAGCAGCTTTGCAGGGGCTACTGAAGCTTTCTTT

v_call: TRBV7-9
d_call: TRBD1
clone_size: -
j_call: TRBJ1-2
cdr3_aa: CASSIGQGASNYGYTF
cdr3_nt: TGTGCCAGCAGCATCGGGCAGGGGGCCAGTAACTATGGCTACACCTTC

v_call: TRBV12-5
d_call: TRBD1
clone_size: -
j_call: TRBJ1-1
cdr3_aa: CASGLTGGTEAFF
cdr3_nt: TGTGCTAGTGGTTTGACAGGGGGCACTGAAGCTTTCTTT

v_call: TRBV2
d_call: TRBD1
clone_size: -
j_call: TRBJ1-4
cdr3_aa: CASSRETGALGEKLFF
cdr3_nt: TGTGCCAGCAGCCGAGAAACAGGGGCTTTAGGGGAAAAACTGTTTTTT

v_call: TRBV5-6
d_call: TRBD2
clone_size: -
j_call: TRBJ2-7
cdr3_aa: CASSLIAGGNYEQYF
cdr3_nt: TGTGCCAGCAGCTTGATAGCGGGGGGGAACTACGAGCAGTACTTC

v_call: TRBV6-5
d_call: -
clone_size: -
j_call: TRBJ1-2
cdr3_aa: CASRRGYGYTF
cdr3_nt: TGTGCCAGCAGACGAGGCTATGGCTACACCTTC